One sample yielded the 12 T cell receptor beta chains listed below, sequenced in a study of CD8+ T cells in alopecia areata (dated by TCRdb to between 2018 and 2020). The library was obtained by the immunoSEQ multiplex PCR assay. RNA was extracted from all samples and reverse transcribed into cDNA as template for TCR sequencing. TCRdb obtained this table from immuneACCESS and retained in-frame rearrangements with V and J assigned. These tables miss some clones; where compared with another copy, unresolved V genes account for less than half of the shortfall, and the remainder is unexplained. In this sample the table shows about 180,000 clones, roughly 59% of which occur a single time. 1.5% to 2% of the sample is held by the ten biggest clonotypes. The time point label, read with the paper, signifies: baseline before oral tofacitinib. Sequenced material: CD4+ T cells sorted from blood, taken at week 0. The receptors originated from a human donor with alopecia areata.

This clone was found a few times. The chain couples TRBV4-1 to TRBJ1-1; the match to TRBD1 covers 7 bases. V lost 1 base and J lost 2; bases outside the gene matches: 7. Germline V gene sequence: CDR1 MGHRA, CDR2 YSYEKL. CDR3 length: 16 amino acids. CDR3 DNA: TGCGCCAGCAGCCAAGCCCCTGGGACAGTCAACACTGAAGCTTTCTTT. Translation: CASSQAPGTVNTEAFF.

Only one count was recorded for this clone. The CDR3 nucleotides read TGTGCCAGCAGTGAAGGAGGAGATACGCAGTATTTT. Residues: CASSEGGDTQYF. The V call is TRBV6-1, the J call TRBJ2-3; D gene unclear. The CDR3 spans 12 residues. The germline gives CDR1 MNHNS, CDR2 SASEGT. Trimming took off 1 base at V and 5 bases at J, with 4 bases between the two ends.

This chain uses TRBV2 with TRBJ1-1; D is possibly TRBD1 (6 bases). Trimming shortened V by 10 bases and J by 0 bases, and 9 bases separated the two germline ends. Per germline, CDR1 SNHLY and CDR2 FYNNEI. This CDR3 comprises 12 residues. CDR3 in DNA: TGTGCCAACAGGGCACTGAACACTGAAGCTTTCTTT. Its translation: CANRALNTEAFF.

DNA for the CDR3: TGCGCCAGCAGCCAAGGGGCCATGGCAGGCTACACCTTC. The encoded protein is CASSQGAMAGYTF. This chain connects TRBV4-1 to TRBJ1-2; D gene ambiguous. Per the germline V gene, CDR1 is MGHRA and CDR2 is YSYEKL. The CDR3 length is 13 residues. The V end was cut by 1 base, the J end by 8 bases, with 11 bases between.

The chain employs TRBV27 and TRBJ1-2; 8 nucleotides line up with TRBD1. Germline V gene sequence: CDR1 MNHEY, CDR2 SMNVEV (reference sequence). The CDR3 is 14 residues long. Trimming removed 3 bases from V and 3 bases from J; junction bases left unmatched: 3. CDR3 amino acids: CASSFTGGDYGYTF. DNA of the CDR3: TGTGCCAGCAGTTTCACAGGGGGGGACTATGGCTACACCTTC.

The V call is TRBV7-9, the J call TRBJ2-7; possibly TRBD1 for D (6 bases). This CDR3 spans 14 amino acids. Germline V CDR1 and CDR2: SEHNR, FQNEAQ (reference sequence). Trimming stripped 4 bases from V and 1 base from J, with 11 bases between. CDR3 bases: TGTGCCAGCAGCTCGAGGGGGTGGTCCTACGAGCAGTACTTC. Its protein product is CASSSRGWSYEQYF.

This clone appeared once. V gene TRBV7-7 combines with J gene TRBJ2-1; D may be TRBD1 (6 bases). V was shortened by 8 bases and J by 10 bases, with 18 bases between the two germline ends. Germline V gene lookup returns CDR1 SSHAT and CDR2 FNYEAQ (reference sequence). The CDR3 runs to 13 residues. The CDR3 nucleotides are TGTGCCAGCGCCCCGATGGGGGCAGGCGAGCAGTTCTTC. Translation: CASAPMGAGEQFF.

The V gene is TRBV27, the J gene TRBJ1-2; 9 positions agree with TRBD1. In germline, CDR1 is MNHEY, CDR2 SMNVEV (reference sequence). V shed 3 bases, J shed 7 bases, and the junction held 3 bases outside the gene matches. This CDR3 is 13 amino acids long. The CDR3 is CASSLGQGCGYTF. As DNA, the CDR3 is TGTGCCAGCAGTTTGGGACAGGGCTGTGGCTACACCTTC.

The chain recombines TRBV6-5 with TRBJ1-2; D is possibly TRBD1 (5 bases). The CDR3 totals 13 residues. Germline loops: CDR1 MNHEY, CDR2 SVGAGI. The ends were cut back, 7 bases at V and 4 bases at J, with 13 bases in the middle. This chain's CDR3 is CASTKGIGYGYTF. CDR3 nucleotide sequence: TGTGCCAGCACGAAGGGGATTGGCTATGGCTACACCTTC.

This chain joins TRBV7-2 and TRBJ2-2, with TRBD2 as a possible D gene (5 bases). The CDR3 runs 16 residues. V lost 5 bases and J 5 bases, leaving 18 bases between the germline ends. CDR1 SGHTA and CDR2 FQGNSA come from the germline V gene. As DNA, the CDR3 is TGTGCCAGCAGCCCGGGAATGGGTTCCCGAACCGGGGAGCTGTTTTTT. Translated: CASSPGMGSRTGELFF.

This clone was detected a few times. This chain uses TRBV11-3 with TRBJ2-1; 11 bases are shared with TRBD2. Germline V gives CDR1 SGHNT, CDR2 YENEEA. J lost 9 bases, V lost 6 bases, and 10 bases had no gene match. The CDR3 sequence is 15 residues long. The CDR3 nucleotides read TGTGCCAGCAGTCATAGCGGGGGGGCCGTCCCTGAGCAGTTCTTC. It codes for CASSHSGGAVPEQFF.

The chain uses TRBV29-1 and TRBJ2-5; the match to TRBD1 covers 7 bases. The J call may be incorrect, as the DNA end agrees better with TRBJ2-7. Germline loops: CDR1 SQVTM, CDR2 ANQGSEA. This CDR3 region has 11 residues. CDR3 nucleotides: TGCAGCGTCTACAGGGGCCACGAGCAGTACTTC. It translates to CSVYRGHEQYF.